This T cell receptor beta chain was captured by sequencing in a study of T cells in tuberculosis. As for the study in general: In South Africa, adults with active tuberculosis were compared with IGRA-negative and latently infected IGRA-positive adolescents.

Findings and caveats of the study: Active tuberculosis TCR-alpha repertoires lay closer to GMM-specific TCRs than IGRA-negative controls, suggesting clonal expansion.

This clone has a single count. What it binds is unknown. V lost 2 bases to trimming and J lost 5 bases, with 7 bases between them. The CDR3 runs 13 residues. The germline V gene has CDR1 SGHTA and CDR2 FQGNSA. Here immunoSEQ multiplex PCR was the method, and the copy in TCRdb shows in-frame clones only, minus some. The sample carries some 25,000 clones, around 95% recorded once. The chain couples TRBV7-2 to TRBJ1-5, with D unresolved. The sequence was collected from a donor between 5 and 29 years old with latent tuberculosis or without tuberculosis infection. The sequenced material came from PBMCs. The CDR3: CASSLSRYQPQHF. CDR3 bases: TGTGCCAGCAGCTTATCGCGGTATCAGCCCCAGCATTTT.